What follows are 2 T cell receptor beta chains derived from one specimen sequenced in a study of regulatory T cells in long-lasting Graves disease. The time point is: persistent/refractory GD, antithyroid drugs over 5 years with positive TRAb. Generation of the TCR library employed RNA extracted from PBMCs. Through Arm-PCR of CDR3 regions and iRepertoire HTBI primers, TCR beta libraries were built. Using its own MiXCR run on the multiplex PCR reads, TCRdb lists one record per CDR3 protein. The table has more than 350,000 distinct CDR3 sequences, roughly 21% seen once. The sequenced sample was peripheral blood mononuclear cells (PBMCs), obtained when the disease was refractory, from a patient treated with antithyroid drugs. Receptors were obtained from a female donor with Graves disease.

The table lists this clonotype with a few counts. The chain recombines TRBV30 with TRBJ1-6; D remains unclear. V lost 5 bases, J lost 7 bases, and 12 bases lay in between. The CDR3 consists of 13 residues. Germline V lookup: CDR1 GTSNPN, CDR2 SVGIG (reference sequence). The CDR3, as DNA: TGTGCCTGGGCTGCGTACGGAAATTCACCCCTCCACTTT. Translated: CAWAAYGNSPLHF.

This clonotype showed up just a few times. The chain combines TRBV20-1 with TRBJ1-5; D may be TRBD1 (6 bases). CDR1 DFQATT and CDR2 SNEGSKA come from the germline V gene (reference sequence). Trimming left V 6 bases short and J 2 bases short, with 8 bases between. This CDR3 spans 12 amino acids. The CDR3 spells CSAGQRNQPQHF. The CDR3 DNA follows: TGCAGTGCAGGACAGCGCAATCAGCCCCAGCATTTT.